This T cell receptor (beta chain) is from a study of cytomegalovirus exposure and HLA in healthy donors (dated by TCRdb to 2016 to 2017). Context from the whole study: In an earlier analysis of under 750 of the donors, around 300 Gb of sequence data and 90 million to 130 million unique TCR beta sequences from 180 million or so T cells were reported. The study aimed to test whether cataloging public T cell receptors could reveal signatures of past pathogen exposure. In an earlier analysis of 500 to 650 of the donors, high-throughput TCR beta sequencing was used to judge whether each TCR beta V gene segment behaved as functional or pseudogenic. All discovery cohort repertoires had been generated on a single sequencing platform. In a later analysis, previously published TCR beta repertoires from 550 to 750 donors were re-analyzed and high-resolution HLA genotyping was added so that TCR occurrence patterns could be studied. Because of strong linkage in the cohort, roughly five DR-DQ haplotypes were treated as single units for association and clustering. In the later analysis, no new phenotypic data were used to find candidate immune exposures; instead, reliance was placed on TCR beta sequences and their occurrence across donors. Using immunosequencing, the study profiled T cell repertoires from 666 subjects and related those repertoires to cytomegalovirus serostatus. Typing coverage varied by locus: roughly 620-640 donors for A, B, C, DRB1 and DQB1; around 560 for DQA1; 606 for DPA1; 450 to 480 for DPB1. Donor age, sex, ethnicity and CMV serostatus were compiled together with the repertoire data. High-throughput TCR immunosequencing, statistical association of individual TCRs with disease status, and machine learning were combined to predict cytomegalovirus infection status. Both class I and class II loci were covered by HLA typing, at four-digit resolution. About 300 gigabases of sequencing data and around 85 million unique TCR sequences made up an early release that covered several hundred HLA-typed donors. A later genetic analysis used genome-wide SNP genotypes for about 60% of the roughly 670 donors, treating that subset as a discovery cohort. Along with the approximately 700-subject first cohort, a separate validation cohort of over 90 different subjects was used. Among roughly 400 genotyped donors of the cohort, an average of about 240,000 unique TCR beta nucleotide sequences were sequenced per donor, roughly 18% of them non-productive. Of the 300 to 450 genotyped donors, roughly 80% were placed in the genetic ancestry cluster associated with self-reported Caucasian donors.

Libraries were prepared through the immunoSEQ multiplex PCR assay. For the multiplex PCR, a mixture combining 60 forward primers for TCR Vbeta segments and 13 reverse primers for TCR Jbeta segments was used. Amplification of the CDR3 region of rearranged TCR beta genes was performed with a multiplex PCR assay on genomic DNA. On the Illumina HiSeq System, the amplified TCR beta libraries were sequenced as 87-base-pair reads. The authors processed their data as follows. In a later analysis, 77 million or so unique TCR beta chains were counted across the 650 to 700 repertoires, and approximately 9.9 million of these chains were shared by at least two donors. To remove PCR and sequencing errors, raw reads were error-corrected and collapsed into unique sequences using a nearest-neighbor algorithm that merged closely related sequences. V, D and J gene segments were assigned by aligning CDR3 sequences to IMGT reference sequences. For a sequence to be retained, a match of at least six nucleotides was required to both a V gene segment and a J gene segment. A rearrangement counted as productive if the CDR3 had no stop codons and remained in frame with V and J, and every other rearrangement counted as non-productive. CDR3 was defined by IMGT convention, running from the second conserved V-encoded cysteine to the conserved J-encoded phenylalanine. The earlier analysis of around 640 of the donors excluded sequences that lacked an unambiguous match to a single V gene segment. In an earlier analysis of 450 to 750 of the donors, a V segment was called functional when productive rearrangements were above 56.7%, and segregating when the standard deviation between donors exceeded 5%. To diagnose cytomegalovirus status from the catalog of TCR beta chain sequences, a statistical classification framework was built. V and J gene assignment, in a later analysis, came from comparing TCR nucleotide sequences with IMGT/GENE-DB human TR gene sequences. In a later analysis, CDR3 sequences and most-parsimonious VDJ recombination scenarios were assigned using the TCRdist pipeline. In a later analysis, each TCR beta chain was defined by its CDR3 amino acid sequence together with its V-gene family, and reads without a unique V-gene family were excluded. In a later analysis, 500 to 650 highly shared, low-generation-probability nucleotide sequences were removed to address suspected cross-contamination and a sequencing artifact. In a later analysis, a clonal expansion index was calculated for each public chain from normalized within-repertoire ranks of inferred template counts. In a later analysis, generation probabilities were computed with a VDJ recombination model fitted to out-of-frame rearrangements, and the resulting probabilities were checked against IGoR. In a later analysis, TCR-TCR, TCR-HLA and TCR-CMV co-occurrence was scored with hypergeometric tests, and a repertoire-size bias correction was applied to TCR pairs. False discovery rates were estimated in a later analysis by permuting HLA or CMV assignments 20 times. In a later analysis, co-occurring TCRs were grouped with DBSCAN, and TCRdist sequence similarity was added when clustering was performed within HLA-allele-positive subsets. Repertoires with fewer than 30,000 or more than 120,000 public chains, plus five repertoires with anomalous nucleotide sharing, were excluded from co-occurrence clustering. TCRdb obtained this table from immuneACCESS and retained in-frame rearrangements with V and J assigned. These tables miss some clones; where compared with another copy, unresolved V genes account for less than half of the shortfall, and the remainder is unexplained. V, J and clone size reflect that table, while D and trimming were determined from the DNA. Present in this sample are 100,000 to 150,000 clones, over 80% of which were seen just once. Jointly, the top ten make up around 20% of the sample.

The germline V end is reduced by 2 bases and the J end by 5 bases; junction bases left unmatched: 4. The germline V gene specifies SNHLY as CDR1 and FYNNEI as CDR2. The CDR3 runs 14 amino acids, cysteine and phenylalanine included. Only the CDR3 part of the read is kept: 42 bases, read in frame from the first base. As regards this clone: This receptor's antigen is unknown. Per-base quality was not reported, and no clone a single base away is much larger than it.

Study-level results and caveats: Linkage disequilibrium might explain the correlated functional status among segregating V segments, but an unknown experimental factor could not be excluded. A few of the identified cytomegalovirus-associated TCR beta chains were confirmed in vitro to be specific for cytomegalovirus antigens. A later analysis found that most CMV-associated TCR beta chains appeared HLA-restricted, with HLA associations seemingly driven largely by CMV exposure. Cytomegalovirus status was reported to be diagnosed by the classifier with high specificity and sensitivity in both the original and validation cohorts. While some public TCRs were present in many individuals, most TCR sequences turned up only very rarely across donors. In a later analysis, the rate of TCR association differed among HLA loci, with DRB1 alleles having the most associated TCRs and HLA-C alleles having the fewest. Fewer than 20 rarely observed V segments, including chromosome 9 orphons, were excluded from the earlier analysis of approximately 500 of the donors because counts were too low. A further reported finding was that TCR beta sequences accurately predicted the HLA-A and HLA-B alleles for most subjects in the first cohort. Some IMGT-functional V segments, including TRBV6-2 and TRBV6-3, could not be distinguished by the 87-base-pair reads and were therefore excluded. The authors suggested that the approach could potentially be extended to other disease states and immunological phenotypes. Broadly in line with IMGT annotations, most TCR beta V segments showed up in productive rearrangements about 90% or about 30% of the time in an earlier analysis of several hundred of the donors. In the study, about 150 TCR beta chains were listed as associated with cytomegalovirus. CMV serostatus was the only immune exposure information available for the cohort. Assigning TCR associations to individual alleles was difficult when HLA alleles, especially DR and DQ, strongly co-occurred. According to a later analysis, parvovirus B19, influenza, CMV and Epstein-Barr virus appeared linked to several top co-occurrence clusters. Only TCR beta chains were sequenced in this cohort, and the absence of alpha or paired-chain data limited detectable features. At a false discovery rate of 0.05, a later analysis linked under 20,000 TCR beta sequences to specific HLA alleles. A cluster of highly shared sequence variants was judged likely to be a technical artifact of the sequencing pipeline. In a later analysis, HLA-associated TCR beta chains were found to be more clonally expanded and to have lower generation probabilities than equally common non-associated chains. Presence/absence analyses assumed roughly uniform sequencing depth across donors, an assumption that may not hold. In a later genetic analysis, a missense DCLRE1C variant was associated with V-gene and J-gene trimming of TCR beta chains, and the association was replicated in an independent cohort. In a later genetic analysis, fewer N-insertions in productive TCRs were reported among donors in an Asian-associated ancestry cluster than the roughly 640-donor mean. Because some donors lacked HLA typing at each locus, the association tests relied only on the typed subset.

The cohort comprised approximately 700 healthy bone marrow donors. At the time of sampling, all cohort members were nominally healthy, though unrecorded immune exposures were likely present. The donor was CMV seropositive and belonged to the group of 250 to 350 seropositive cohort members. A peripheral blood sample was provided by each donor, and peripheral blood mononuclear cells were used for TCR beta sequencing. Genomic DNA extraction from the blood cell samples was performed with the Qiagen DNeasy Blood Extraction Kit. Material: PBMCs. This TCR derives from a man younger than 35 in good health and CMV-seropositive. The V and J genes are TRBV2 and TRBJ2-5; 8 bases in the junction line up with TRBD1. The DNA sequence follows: TGTGCCAGCAGTGAACAGGGGGCAGGGGAGACCCAGTACTTC. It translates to CASSEQGAGETQYF.